A selection of T cell receptor beta chains follows, all from one sample in a study of blood T cells in healthy people across ages. TCRdb analysed the 5' RACE reads with MiXCR anew, one entry per CDR3 protein. The profile shows over a million distinct CDR3 sequences, around 25% of them singletons. These records were also assigned to another study, of T cells of mothers and their children.

Sample: blood. These receptors came from a girl between 2 and 10 years old in good health. The CDR3 runs from the conserved cysteine through the conserved F or W. The D gene is left open where the match is weak. Expanded clones get a size class; other rows say once, few or many, or leave the size out.

TRBV13	few	TRBJ2-7	14	NA	TGTGCCAGCAGCCAGCCTGGGAAGTCCTACGAGCAGTACTTC	CASSQPGKSYEQYF
TRBV3-1	NA	TRBJ2-1	16	NA	TGTGCCAGCAGCCAAGTGGGGGGACCAAAACCAAGTGAGCAGTTCTTC	CASSQVGGPKPSEQFF
TRBV10-3	few	TRBJ1-6	15	NA	TGTGCCATCAGTGAGTCTCCAGGGGAAAATTCACCCCTCCACTTT	CAISESPGENSPLHF
TRBV4-1	few	TRBJ2-5	16	NA	TGCGCCAGCAGCCAAGTAGGAGGACTACCCCAAGAGACCCAGTACTTC	CASSQVGGLPQETQYF
TRBV20-1	NA	TRBJ2-5	15	NA	TGCAGTGCTAGAGATCAGGGCGGCGGGGCAGAGACCCAGTACTTC	CSARDQGGGAETQYF
TRBV28	NA	TRBJ1-2	14	NA	TGTGCCAGCAGTCCCCCCCAAGGGTTCTATGGCTACACCTTC	CASSPPQGFYGYTF
TRBV12-3/TRBV12-4	NA	TRBJ1-1	12	NA	TGTGCCAGCAGAAAAGCGGGACCGGGGGCTTTCTTT	CASRKAGPGAFF
TRBV15	few	TRBJ1-4	15	NA	TGTGCCACCAGCAGAGAACTCGCAACTAATGAAGAACTGTTTTTT	CATSRELATNEELFF
TRBV6-5	NA	TRBJ2-7	15	TRBD2	TGTGCCAGCAGTTACAGAGCGGGAGGGCCGTACGAGCAGTACTTC	CASSYRAGGPYEQYF
TRBV29-1	few	TRBJ2-1	14	TRBD1	TGCAGCGTTGCTGAGCGGACAGGGAACAATGAGCAGTTCTTC	CSVAERTGNNEQFF
TRBV5-6	NA	TRBJ2-1	14	NA	TGTGCCAGCAGCACCGCTAGCTCGGGCAATGAGCAGTTCTTC	CASSTASSGNEQFF
TRBV12-3/TRBV12-4	few	TRBJ2-1	13	NA	TGTGCCAGCACTCGAGGAGGGCTAAATGAGCAGTTCTTC	CASTRGGLNEQFF
TRBV5-1	NA	TRBJ2-1	19	TRBD2	TGCGCCAGCAGCTTGGACCCCCCCAGCGGGGGGGCCTCCTACAATGAGCAGTTCTTC	CASSLDPPSGGASYNEQFF
TRBV9	NA	TRBJ1-2	14	NA	TGTGCCAGCAGCGTAGGTAGAGGGGAGGCTGGCTACACCTTC	CASSVGRGEAGYTF
TRBV7-9	few	TRBJ2-1	16	TRBD1	TGTGCCAGCATCAAACCCGGGACAGGGAAGAACAATGAGCAGTTCTTC	CASIKPGTGKNNEQFF
TRBV12-3/TRBV12-4	NA	TRBJ1-2	14	TRBD1	TGTGCCAGCAGTTGGACAGGGATGCACTATGGCTACACCTTC	CASSWTGMHYGYTF
TRBV29-1	few	TRBJ2-6	16	NA	TGCAGCGTTGTCCCGACAGACCTCTCTGGGGCCAACGTCCTGACTTTC	CSVVPTDLSGANVLTF
TRBV27	NA	TRBJ2-7	14	NA	TGTGCCAGCAGTTTCGGGCGGGGGCTCTACGAGCAGTACTTC	CASSFGRGLYEQYF
TRBV7-9	NA	TRBJ2-3	15	TRBD1	TGTGCCAGCAGCTCAGGACAGGGAAATCAAGATACGCAGTATTTT	CASSSGQGNQDTQYF
TRBV6-5	few	TRBJ1-5	13	NA	TGTGCCAGCAAAGGACCCAGCAATCAGCCCCAGCATTTT	CASKGPSNQPQHF
TRBV18	few	TRBJ2-7	13	NA	TGTGCCAGCTCAGCGGTAGAGATCTACGAGCAGTACTTC	CASSAVEIYEQYF
TRBV12-3/TRBV12-4	few	TRBJ1-1	13	NA	TGTGCCAGCGGAGGACAAAAAAGCACTGAAGCTTTCTTT	CASGGQKSTEAFF
TRBV7-2	NA	TRBJ2-7	15	NA	TGTGCCAGCAGCGCTGGGCCCGGGACCCCCTGGGAGCAGTACTTC	CASSAGPGTPWEQYF
TRBV4-1	few	TRBJ2-7	16	NA	TGCGCCAGCAGCCAGGACTCACGATTAGAAGCCTACGAGCAGTACTTC	CASSQDSRLEAYEQYF
TRBV2	few	TRBJ1-5	13	NA	TGTGCCAGCACTGACAGTCTAAATCAGCCCCAGCATTTT	CASTDSLNQPQHF
TRBV20-1	NA	TRBJ1-2	13	TRBD1	TGCAGTGCTCTCGGGACAGGGGGCTATGGCTACACCTTC	CSALGTGGYGYTF
TRBV7-2	NA	TRBJ1-2	16	NA	TGTGCCAGCAGCGCCGGGACTCCCAAGAGATCCTATGGCTACACCTTC	CASSAGTPKRSYGYTF
TRBV29-1	few	TRBJ1-1	12	NA	TGCAGCGTTGCTCCGCGAATCACTGAAGCTTTCTTT	CSVAPRITEAFF
TRBV5-6	NA	TRBJ2-5	16	TRBD2	TGTGCCAGCAGCCAGGGACTAGCGGGGGGGCTCGAGACCCAGTACTTC	CASSQGLAGGLETQYF
TRBV10-2	few	TRBJ2-5	12	NA	TGCGCCAGCAGGGCGGTTCAAGAGACCCAGTACTTC	CASRAVQETQYF
TRBV6-2/TRBV6-3	few	TRBJ2-5	16	TRBD2	TGTGCCAGCAGTTTAGATAGCGGGGACCTCCAAGAGACCCAGTACTTC	CASSLDSGDLQETQYF
TRBV12-3/TRBV12-4	few	TRBJ2-1	16	TRBD2	TGTGCCAGCCACCCCGGTAGCGGGATACCAGATAATGAGCAGTTCTTC	CASHPGSGIPDNEQFF
TRBV4-2	few	TRBJ2-7	14	NA	TGTGCCAGCAGCCAAGAGATCCTCCCCTACGAGCAGTACTTC	CASSQEILPYEQYF
TRBV10-3	few	TRBJ1-1	14	TRBD1	TGTGCCATCAGAGACAGGGGGGAGGACACTGAAGCTTTCTTT	CAIRDRGEDTEAFF
TRBV4-3	NA	TRBJ1-3	18	NA	TGCGCCAGCAGCCCAGGACCGACAGCCACCTACTCTGGAAACACCATATATTTT	CASSPGPTATYSGNTIYF
TRBV12-3/TRBV12-4	NA	TRBJ1-3	15	NA	TGTGCCAGCAGTTTCGAGTACAATTCAGGAAACACCATATATTTT	CASSFEYNSGNTIYF
TRBV6-5	few	TRBJ1-1	15	NA	TGTGCCAGCAAAACCATATCCTACATGAACACTGAAGCTTTCTTT	CASKTISYMNTEAFF
TRBV4-1	many	TRBJ2-1	13	TRBD2	TGCGCCAGCAGCACACTAGCGGACAATGAGCAGTTCTTC	CASSTLADNEQFF
TRBV5-1	few	TRBJ2-7	13	NA	TGCGCCAGCAGCCCGAGAAACAGGGACGAGCAGTACTTC	CASSPRNRDEQYF
TRBV10-3	NA	TRBJ1-2	16	NA	TGTGCCATCAGTGAGGAGCGGGCAGGGGCGTCCTATGGCTACACCTTC	CAISEERAGASYGYTF
TRBV5-1	few	TRBJ2-5	12	NA	TGCGCCAGCAGCTTGCCCGCCGGGGACCAGTACTTC	CASSLPAGDQYF
TRBV4-3	few	TRBJ2-7	15	TRBD1	TGCGCCAGCAGCCAAGATCCGACAGGGGACTACGAGCAGTACTTC	CASSQDPTGDYEQYF
TRBV19	NA	TRBJ1-1	14	TRBD1	TGTGCCAGTAGTACCGTGACAGGGTCGGGTGAAGCTTTCTTT	CASSTVTGSGEAFF
TRBV7-9	few	TRBJ2-7	12	NA	TGTGCCAGCAGCTTAGGTTGGTTCGAGCAGTACTTC	CASSLGWFEQYF
TRBV11-2	few	TRBJ2-1	16	NA	TGTGCCAGCAGCCGTAGCCCCCCCGCTGGGGTTAATGAGCAGTTCTTC	CASSRSPPAGVNEQFF
TRBV10-2	few	TRBJ1-3	15	NA	TGCGCCACCTACCTGGGGCAGACCTCTGGAAACACCATATATTTT	CATYLGQTSGNTIYF
TRBV25-1	NA	TRBJ2-1	15	TRBD1	TGTGCCAGCAGCCAGACAGGGGGACCTTACAATGAGCAGTTCTTC	CASSQTGGPYNEQFF
TRBV20-1	few	TRBJ2-4	11	NA	TGCAGTGCTAGGAGGAAAAACATTCAGTACTTC	CSARRKNIQYF
TRBV29-1	NA	TRBJ2-2	15	NA	TGCAGCGTTGTTTTCGGGCTAACGAACACCGGGGAGCTGTTTTTT	CSVVFGLTNTGELFF
TRBV20-1	NA	TRBJ2-5	15	NA	TGCAGTGCTAGAGATAGGGGGACCACCCAAGAGACCCAGTACTTC	CSARDRGTTQETQYF
TRBV13	few	TRBJ2-7	13	TRBD1	TGTGCCAGCAGCTTCAAGGGGGCGATCGAGCAGTACTTC	CASSFKGAIEQYF
TRBV12-3/TRBV12-4	NA	TRBJ2-7	16	TRBD2	TGTGCCAGCAGTTTCTCGACTAGCGGACCAAGCTACGAGCAGTACTTC	CASSFSTSGPSYEQYF
TRBV7-2	few	TRBJ2-7	14	NA	TGTGCCAGCAGCTTATGGGTCCCCGACTACGAGCAGTACTTC	CASSLWVPDYEQYF